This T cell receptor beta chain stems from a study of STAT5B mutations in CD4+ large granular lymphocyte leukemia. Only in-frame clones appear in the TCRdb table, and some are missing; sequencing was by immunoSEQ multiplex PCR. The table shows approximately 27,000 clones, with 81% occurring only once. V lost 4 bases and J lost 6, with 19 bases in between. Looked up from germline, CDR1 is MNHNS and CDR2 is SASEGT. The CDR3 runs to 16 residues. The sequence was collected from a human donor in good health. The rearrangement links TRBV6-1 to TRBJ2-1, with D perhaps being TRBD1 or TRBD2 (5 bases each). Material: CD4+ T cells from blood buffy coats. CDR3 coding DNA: TGTGCCAGCAGTGGGGACGGATTCCGGACCGTCAATGAGCAGTTCTTC. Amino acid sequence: CASSGDGFRTVNEQFF.